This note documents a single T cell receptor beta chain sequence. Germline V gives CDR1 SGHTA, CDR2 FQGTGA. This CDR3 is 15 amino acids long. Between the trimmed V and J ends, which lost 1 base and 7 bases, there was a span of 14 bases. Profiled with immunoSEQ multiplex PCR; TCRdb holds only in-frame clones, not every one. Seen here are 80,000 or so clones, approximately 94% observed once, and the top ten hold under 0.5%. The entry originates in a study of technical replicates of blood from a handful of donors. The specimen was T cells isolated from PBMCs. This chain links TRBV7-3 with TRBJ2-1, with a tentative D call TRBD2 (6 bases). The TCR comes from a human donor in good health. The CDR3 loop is CASSLIPTRENEQFF. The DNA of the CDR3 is TGTGCCAGCAGCTTAATCCCAACACGGGAGAATGAGCAGTTCTTC.